The source of this T cell receptor beta chain is a study of CD8 T cells in ankylosing spondylitis. In this sample, this clonotype turned up many times. Its antigen is as yet unknown. TCRdb re-derived calls from the 5' RACE reads in MiXCR, one entry per CDR3 protein. The data show around 540,000 distinct CDR3 sequences, roughly 12% seen once. Study outcomes and limitations: Reactive arthritis synovial fluid and blood previously showed some of these motif variants. Among TCR beta sequences, a motif of several highly homologous variants appeared characteristic of ankylosing spondylitis blood.

This CDR3 comprises 14 residues. V lost 3 bases and J lost 5, with 13 bases in between. CDR1 is SGHRS and CDR2 is YFSETQ in the germline V gene. The chain is built from TRBV5-1 and TRBJ2-3; D tentatively reads TRBD1 or TRBD2 (5 bases each). Input material: blood, either unsorted or a sorted T cell fraction (not recorded which). The receptor was derived from a male donor with ankylosing spondylitis. The CDR3 DNA reads TGCGCCAGCAGCTATACCGGGACCAGAGATACGCAGTATTTT. Translation: CASSYTGTRDTQYF.